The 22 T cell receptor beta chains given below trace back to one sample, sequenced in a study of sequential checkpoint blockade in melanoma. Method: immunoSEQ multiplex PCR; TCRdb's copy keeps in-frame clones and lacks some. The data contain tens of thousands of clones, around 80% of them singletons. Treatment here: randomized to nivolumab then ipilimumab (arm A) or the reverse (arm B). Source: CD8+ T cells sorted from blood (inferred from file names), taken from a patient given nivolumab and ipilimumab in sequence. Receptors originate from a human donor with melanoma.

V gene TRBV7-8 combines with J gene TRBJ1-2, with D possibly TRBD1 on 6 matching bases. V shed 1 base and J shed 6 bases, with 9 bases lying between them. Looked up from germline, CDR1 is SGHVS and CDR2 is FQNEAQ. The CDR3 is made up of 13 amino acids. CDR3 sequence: CASSLDRVNGYTF. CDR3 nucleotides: TGTGCCAGCAGCTTAGACAGGGTGAATGGCTACACCTTC.

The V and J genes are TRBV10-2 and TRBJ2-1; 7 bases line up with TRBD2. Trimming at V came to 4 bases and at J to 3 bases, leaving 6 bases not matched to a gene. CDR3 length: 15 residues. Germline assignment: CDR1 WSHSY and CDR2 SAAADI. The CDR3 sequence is CASSAGGGNYNEQFF. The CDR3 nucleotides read TGCGCCAGCAGTGCTGGGGGGGGGAACTACAATGAGCAGTTCTTC.

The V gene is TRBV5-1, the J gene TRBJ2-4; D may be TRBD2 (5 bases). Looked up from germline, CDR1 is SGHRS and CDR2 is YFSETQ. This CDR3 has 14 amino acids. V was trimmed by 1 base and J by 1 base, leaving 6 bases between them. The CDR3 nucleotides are TGCGCCAGCAGCTTGCGGGGTGCCAAAAACATTCAGTACTTC. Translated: CASSLRGAKNIQYF.

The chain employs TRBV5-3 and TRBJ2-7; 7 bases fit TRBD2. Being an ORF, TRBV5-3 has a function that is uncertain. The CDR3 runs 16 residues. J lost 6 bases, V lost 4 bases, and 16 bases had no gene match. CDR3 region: CARSPEDGPAGVEQYF. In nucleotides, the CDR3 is TGTGCCAGAAGCCCGGAGGACGGGCCTGCGGGGGTCGAGCAGTACTTC.

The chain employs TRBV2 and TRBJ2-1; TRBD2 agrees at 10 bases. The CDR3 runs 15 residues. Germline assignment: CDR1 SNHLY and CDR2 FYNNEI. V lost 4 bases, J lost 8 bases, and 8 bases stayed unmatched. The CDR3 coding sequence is TGTGCCAGCAGTGTACTAGCGGGACCGCCCCATGAGCAGTTCTTC. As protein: CASSVLAGPPHEQFF.

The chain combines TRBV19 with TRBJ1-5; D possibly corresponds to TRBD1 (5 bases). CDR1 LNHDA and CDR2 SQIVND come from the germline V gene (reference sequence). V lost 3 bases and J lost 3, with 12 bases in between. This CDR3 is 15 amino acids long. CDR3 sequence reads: CASSISTAPNQPQHF. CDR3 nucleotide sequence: TGTGCCAGTAGTATCTCGACAGCCCCCAATCAGCCCCAGCATTTT.

This CDR3 is CASSLGARATELFF. The DNA for the CDR3 is TGTGCCAGCAGCTTGGGGGCCAGGGCGACGGAACTGTTTTTT. This chain joins TRBV5-6 and TRBJ1-4, with D tentatively TRBD1 (5 bases). CDR1 and CDR2 (germline): SGHDT, YYEEEE. The V gene lost 0 bases and the J gene lost 12 bases, with 15 bases spanning the gap. The CDR3 totals 14 residues.

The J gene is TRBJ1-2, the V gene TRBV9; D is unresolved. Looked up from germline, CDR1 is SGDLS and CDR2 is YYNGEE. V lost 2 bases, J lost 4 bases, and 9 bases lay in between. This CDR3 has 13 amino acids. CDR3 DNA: TGTGCCAGCAGCGTTTATAGTGGCTATGGCTACACCTTC. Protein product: CASSVYSGYGYTF.

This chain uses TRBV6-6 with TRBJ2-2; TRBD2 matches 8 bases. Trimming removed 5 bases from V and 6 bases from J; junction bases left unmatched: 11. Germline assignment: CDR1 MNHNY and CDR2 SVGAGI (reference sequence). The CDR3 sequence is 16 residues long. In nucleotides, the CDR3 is TGTGCCAGCAGTCCCAACCCGGGACTAGTTTCCGGGGAGCTGTTTTTT. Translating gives CASSPNPGLVSGELFF.

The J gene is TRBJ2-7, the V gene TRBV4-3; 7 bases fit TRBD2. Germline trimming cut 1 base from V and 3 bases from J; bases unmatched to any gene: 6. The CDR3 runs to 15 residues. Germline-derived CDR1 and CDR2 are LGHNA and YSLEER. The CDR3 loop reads CASSQGQVAGYEQYF. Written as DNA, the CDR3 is TGCGCCAGCAGCCAAGGGCAGGTAGCGGGCTACGAGCAGTACTTC.

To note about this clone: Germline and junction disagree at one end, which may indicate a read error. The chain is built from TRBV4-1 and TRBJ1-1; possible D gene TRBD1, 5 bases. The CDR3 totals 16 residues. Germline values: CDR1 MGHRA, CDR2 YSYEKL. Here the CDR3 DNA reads TGCGCCAGCAGCGAAGAACCCCAGGGTCGGAACACTGAAGCTTTCTTT. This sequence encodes CASSEEPQGRNTEAFF.

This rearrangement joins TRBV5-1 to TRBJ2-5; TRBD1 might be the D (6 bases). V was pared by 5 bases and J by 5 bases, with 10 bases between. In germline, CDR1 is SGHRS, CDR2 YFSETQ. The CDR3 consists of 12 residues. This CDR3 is CASRTGQETQYF. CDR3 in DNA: TGCGCCAGCAGGACAGGTCAGGAGACCCAGTACTTC.

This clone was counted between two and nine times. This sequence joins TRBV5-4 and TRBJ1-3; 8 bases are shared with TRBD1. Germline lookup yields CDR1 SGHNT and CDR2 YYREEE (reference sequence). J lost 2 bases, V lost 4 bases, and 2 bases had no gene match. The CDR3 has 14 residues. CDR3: CASSQDRAGNTIYF. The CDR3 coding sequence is TGTGCCAGCAGCCAGGACAGGGCTGGAAACACCATATATTTT.

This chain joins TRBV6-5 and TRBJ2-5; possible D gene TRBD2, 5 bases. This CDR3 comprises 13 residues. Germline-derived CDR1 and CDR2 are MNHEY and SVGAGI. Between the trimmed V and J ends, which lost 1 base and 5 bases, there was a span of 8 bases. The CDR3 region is CASSYLGSETQYF. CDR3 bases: TGTGCCAGCAGTTACTTAGGGAGTGAGACCCAGTACTTC.

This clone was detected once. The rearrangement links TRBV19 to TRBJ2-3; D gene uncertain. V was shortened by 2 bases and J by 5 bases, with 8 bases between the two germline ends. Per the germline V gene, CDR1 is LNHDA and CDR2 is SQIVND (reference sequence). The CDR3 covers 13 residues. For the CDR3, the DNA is TGTGCCAGTAGTATAACCCCAGTAGATACGCAGTATTTT. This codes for CASSITPVDTQYF.

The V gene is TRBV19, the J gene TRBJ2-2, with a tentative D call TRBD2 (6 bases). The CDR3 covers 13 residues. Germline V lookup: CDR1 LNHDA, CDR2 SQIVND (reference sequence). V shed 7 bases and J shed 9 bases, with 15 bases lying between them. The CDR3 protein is CASTPAGLRELFF. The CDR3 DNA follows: TGTGCCAGTACCCCAGCGGGTCTTCGGGAGCTGTTTTTT.

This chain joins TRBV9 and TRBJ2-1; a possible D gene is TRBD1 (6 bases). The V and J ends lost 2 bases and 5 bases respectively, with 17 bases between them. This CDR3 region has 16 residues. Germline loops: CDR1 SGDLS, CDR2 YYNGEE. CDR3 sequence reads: CASSVDRDKGHNEQFF. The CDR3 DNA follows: TGTGCCAGCAGCGTCGACCGGGACAAAGGGCACAATGAGCAGTTCTTC.

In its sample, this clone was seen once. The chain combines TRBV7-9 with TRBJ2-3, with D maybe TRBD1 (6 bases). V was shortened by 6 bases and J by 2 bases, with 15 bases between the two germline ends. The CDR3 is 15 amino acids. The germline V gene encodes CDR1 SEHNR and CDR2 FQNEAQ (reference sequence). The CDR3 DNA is TGTGCCAGCAGTCTACAGGGTTCGAACACAGATACGCAGTATTTT. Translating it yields CASSLQGSNTDTQYF.

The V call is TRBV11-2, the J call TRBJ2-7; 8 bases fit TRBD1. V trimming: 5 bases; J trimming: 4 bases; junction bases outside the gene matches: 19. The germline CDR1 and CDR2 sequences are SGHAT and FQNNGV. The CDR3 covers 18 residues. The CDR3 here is CASSPAPQPVQGVYEQYF. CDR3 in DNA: TGTGCCAGCAGCCCAGCTCCACAACCAGTACAGGGGGTATACGAGCAGTACTTC. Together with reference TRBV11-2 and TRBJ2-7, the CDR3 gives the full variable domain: EAGVAQSPRYKIIEKRQSVAFWCNPISGHATLYWYQQILGQGPKLLIQFQNNGVVDDSQLPKDRFSAERLKGVDSTLKIQPAKLEDSAVYLCASSPAPQPVQGVYEQYFGPGTRLTVT.

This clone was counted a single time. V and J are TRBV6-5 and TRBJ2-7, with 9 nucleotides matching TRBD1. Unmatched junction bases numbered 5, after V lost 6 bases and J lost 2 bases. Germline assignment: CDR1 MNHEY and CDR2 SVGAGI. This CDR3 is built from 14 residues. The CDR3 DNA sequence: TGTGCCAGCAGCCTAGACAGGGGGGCCTACGAGCAGTACTTC. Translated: CASSLDRGAYEQYF.

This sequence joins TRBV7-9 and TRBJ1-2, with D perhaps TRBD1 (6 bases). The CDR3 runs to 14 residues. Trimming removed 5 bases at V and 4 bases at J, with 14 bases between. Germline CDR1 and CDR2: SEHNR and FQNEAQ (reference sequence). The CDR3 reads CASSKAGGIYGYTF. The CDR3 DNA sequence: TGTGCCAGCAGCAAAGCGGGGGGCATCTATGGCTACACCTTC.

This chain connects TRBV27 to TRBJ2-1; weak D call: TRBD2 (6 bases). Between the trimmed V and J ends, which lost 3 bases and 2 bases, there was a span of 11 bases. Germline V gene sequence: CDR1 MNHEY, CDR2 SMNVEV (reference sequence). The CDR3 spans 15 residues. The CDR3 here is CASSLGRNPYNEQFF. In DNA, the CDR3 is TGTGCCAGCAGTTTGGGGAGGAACCCCTACAATGAGCAGTTCTTC.